A selection of T cell receptor beta chains follows, all from one sample in a study of T cells after yellow fever vaccination. TCRdb ran MiXCR on the 5' RACE reads and lists one entry per CDR3 protein. This repertoire shows 400,000 or so distinct CDR3 sequences, around a tenth found once; its top ten account for 15% to 20%. The sample was PBMCs, taken on the day of the first yellow fever vaccination. These receptors were taken from a man between 18 and 29 years old who received the YFV17D yellow fever vaccine. Both conserved end residues are part of each CDR3. The D gene is left open where the match is weak. Part of the rows lack a size; the others show once, few, many or a class for expanded clones.

clone_size: NA; v_call: TRBV4-3; d_call: NA; cdr3_length: 15; j_call: TRBJ1-6; cdr3_nt: TGCGCCAGCAGCCCCGGCCGTCTAGTAGGCTCACCCCTCCACTTT; cdr3_aa: CASSPGRLVGSPLHF
clone_size: NA; v_call: TRBV4-1; d_call: NA; cdr3_length: 16; j_call: TRBJ2-5; cdr3_nt: TGCGCCAGCAGCCAAGATGGCCAGGGGTTCGGTGAGACCCAGTACTTC; cdr3_aa: CASSQDGQGFGETQYF
clone_size: many; v_call: TRBV6-1; d_call: TRBD1; cdr3_length: 15; j_call: TRBJ1-1; cdr3_nt: TGTGCCAGCAGAATAGGCCTGGACAGGGACACTGAAGCTTTCTTT; cdr3_aa: CASRIGLDRDTEAFF
clone_size: few; v_call: TRBV5-1; d_call: NA; cdr3_length: 15; j_call: TRBJ1-1; cdr3_nt: TGCGCCAGCAGCTTGGATGGGGGATCGAACACTGAAGCTTTCTTT; cdr3_aa: CASSLDGGSNTEAFF
clone_size: many; v_call: TRBV12-3/TRBV12-4; d_call: NA; cdr3_length: 17; j_call: TRBJ2-1; cdr3_nt: TGTGCCAGCAGTTTGAGTTCGGGGGGCAAAACCTACAATGAGCAGTTCTTC; cdr3_aa: CASSLSSGGKTYNEQFF
clone_size: NA; v_call: TRBV12-3/TRBV12-4; d_call: NA; cdr3_length: 11; j_call: TRBJ2-3; cdr3_nt: TGTGCCAGCACCTTCGAAGATACGCAGTATTTT; cdr3_aa: CASTFEDTQYF
clone_size: NA; v_call: TRBV4-3; d_call: NA; cdr3_length: 14; j_call: TRBJ2-3; cdr3_nt: TGCGCCAGCAGCCAAAGGGTAGCAGCAGATACGCAGTATTTT; cdr3_aa: CASSQRVAADTQYF
clone_size: few; v_call: TRBV3-1; d_call: NA; cdr3_length: 14; j_call: TRBJ2-3; cdr3_nt: TGTGCCAGCAGCCAAGTGCTTGGATCCAGGGCGCAGTATTTT; cdr3_aa: CASSQVLGSRAQYF
clone_size: NA; v_call: TRBV7-9; d_call: TRBD1; cdr3_length: 14; j_call: TRBJ1-1; cdr3_nt: TGTGCCAGCAGCCCACAGGGGGAGGGCACTGAAGCTTTCTTT; cdr3_aa: CASSPQGEGTEAFF
clone_size: many; v_call: TRBV23-1; d_call: TRBD1; cdr3_length: 18; j_call: TRBJ2-4; cdr3_nt: TGCGCCAGCACTTCCCGGGACAGGGTGTTGCGAGCCAAAAACATTCAGTACTTC; cdr3_aa: CASTSRDRVLRAKNIQYF
clone_size: NA; v_call: TRBV23-1; d_call: NA; cdr3_length: 15; j_call: TRBJ2-5; cdr3_nt: TGTGTCAGCAGGCAACAGCAGGGCCATGCAGAGACCCAGTACTTC; cdr3_aa: CVSRQQQGHAETQYF
clone_size: NA; v_call: TRBV6-2/TRBV6-3; d_call: NA; cdr3_length: 16; j_call: TRBJ1-6; cdr3_nt: TGTGCCAGCGTCGCAGGGACGGAAACCTATAATTCACCCCTCCACTTT; cdr3_aa: CASVAGTETYNSPLHF
clone_size: NA; v_call: TRBV12-3/TRBV12-4; d_call: NA; cdr3_length: 12; j_call: TRBJ2-5; cdr3_nt: TGTGCCAGCAGCCAATCCCGGGGGACCCAGTACTTC; cdr3_aa: CASSQSRGTQYF
clone_size: NA; v_call: TRBV7-2; d_call: TRBD1; cdr3_length: 17; j_call: TRBJ1-5; cdr3_nt: TGTGCCAGCAGCAATACGACCGGGACAGTGTATTATCAGCCCCAGCATTTT; cdr3_aa: CASSNTTGTVYYQPQHF
clone_size: few; v_call: TRBV4-1; d_call: NA; cdr3_length: 15; j_call: TRBJ2-7; cdr3_nt: TGCGCCAGCAGCCAAGGCCCACAGGGAACCTACGAGCAGTACTTC; cdr3_aa: CASSQGPQGTYEQYF
clone_size: NA; v_call: TRBV12-3/TRBV12-4; d_call: TRBD1; cdr3_length: 15; j_call: TRBJ1-4; cdr3_nt: TGTGCCAGCAAGCGTTCCGGGACAGGGAGGGAAAAACTGTTTTTT; cdr3_aa: CASKRSGTGREKLFF
clone_size: NA; v_call: TRBV10-3; d_call: TRBD1; cdr3_length: 15; j_call: TRBJ2-3; cdr3_nt: TGTGCCATCAGTGAGCCGGGACAGCCCCCAGATACGCAGTATTTT; cdr3_aa: CAISEPGQPPDTQYF
clone_size: NA; v_call: TRBV5-6; d_call: NA; cdr3_length: 16; j_call: TRBJ1-2; cdr3_nt: TGTGCCAGCAGTCGGAAACGTCGGCCGGCTAACTATGGCTACACCTTC; cdr3_aa: CASSRKRRPANYGYTF
clone_size: few; v_call: TRBV6-5; d_call: NA; cdr3_length: 17; j_call: TRBJ1-5; cdr3_nt: TGTGCCAGCAGTTACTACCCTCCGAGTTATAGCAATCAGCCCCAGCATTTT; cdr3_aa: CASSYYPPSYSNQPQHF
clone_size: NA; v_call: TRBV12-3/TRBV12-4; d_call: NA; cdr3_length: 11; j_call: TRBJ2-1; cdr3_nt: TGTGCCGGCAGTTTAGCCAGGGAGCAGTTCTTC; cdr3_aa: CAGSLAREQFF
clone_size: few; v_call: TRBV4-2; d_call: NA; cdr3_length: 14; j_call: TRBJ1-1; cdr3_nt: TGTGCCAGCAGCCTTGGACAGATAAACACTGAAGCTTTCTTT; cdr3_aa: CASSLGQINTEAFF
clone_size: few; v_call: TRBV9; d_call: NA; cdr3_length: 14; j_call: TRBJ2-3; cdr3_nt: TGTGCCAGCAGCGAGGACGCCGCTTGGGATACGCAGTATTTT; cdr3_aa: CASSEDAAWDTQYF